This T cell receptor (beta chain) comes out of a study of blood T cell repertoires in COVID-19. Study at large: Some COVID-19 samples were acute and others convalescent; all came from the United States, Italy and Spain. PBMCs, B-cell-depleted T cells, or T cells provided the cDNA or gDNA that made up the material.

Germline loops: CDR1 SGHTA, CDR2 FQGNSA. The J segment lost 5 bases and the V segment lost 1 base, leaving 4 bases of the junction unmatched. The CDR3 covers 15 residues. In the original processing: Amplification of reference gene primers was used by the study to estimate nucleated cell counts. Only in-frame clones appear in the TCRdb table, and some are missing; sequencing was by immunoSEQ multiplex PCR. That table is the source of V, J and clone size, and D and trimming were worked out from the DNA. There are roughly 250,000 clones in the sample; 83% occur only once, and about 8% lies in the top ten.

The TCR comes from a woman aged 50 to 60 with acute or convalescent COVID-19. The specimen sequenced was peripheral blood. The J gene is TRBJ2-5, the V gene TRBV7-2; TRBD2 agrees at 10 bases. The chain's CDR3 is CASSLEAGGRETQYF. CDR3 in DNA: TGTGCCAGCAGCTTAGAAGCGGGGGGGCGGGAGACCCAGTACTTC.